The clone carrying this T cell receptor (beta chain) was seen only a few times. V lost 6 bases to trimming and J lost 5 bases; unmatched junction nucleotides: 3. CDR1 SQVTM and CDR2 ANQGSEA come from the germline V gene. CDR3 size: 11 residues. Attached unique molecular identifiers marked individual cDNA molecules. TCRdb called the 5' RACE reads again in MiXCR, with one record for every CDR3 protein. The data show around 84,000 distinct CDR3 sequences, with approximately 15% seen just once and about 7.5% held by the top ten. The data stem from a study of early T cells in non-severe SARS-CoV-2 infection.

This clonotype was sampled from an adult who was a healthcare worker with PCR-confirmed SARS-CoV-2 infection or an uninfected control (not recorded which). What was sequenced was whole blood. This chain connects TRBV29-1 to TRBJ2-5; 7 bases are a match to TRBD2. The CDR3, as DNA: TGCAGCGTAATAGCGGGCGAGACCCAGTACTTC. It specifies CSVIAGETQYF.